Below, 9 T cell receptor beta chains from the same sample are listed, as sequenced in a study of cytomegalovirus exposure and HLA in healthy donors (dated by TCRdb to the late 2010s). The library was made by the immunoSEQ multiplex PCR assay. The clones in this table, taken by TCRdb from immuneACCESS, are in-frame only. Not every clone is retained; where verified, under half of the shortfall comes from an unresolved V gene, and the cause of the rest is unknown. Across this sample there are tens of thousands of clones, with 90% to 96% seen only once. Less than 2% of the sample comes from the top ten. The sequenced sample was PBMCs. All receptors come from a man between 18 and 35 years old in good health and CMV-seropositive.

The CDR3 nucleotides read TGTGCCAGCAGCCCAGCCGGGGTCGGCTCCTACGAGCAGTACTTC. It yields the protein CASSPAGVGSYEQYF. The V call is TRBV7-9, the J call TRBJ2-7; tentative D call: TRBD2 (5 bases). Trimming removed 5 bases at V and 0 bases at J, with 14 bases between. This CDR3 comprises 15 residues. Germline loops: CDR1 SEHNR, CDR2 FQNEAQ (reference sequence).

The genes are TRBV5-1 and TRBJ2-1, with D perhaps matching TRBD2 (5 bases). The CDR3 runs to 12 residues. Germline V lookup: CDR1 SGHRS, CDR2 YFSETQ. The V gene lost 2 bases and the J gene lost 5 bases, with 5 bases spanning the gap. Written as DNA, the CDR3 is TGCGCCAGCAGCTTCGGGGACAATGAGCAGTTCTTC. Residues: CASSFGDNEQFF. Full variable domain (remainder filled in from reference TRBV5-1 and TRBJ2-1): KAGVTQTPRYLIKTRGQQVTLSCSPISGHRSVSWYQQTPGQGLQFLFEYFSETQRNKGNFPGRFSGRQFSNSRSEMNVSTLELGDSALYLCASSFGDNEQFFGPGTRLTVL.

V and J are TRBV5-6 and TRBJ2-3; no definite D call. V dropped 4 bases and J dropped 4 bases, with 16 bases sitting between them. Germline V gives CDR1 SGHDT, CDR2 YYEEEE. The CDR3 is made up of 15 amino acids. CDR3 residues: CASSETSLGPDTQYF. The DNA for the CDR3 is TGTGCCAGCAGCGAAACCTCACTTGGTCCAGATACGCAGTATTTT.

This rearrangement joins TRBV7-6 to TRBJ2-1; TRBD2 matches at 8 bases. The germline V gene encodes CDR1 SGHVS and CDR2 FNYEAQ. V trimming: 2 bases; J trimming: 8 bases; junction bases outside the gene matches: 14. The CDR3 consists of 17 residues. The CDR3 DNA reads TGTGCCAGCAGCTTAAGATTAGCGCCGGGGGGGGTCGATGAGCAGTTCTTC. Translation: CASSLRLAPGGVDEQFF.

This chain uses TRBV7-9 with TRBJ2-4; 9 bases match TRBD1. The CDR3 spans 14 residues. Trimming removed 5 bases from V and 4 bases from J; junction bases left unmatched: 3. Germline CDR1 SEHNR, CDR2 FQNEAQ (reference sequence). The CDR3 reads CASSAGTGKNIQYF. CDR3 nucleotide sequence: TGTGCCAGCAGCGCCGGGACAGGGAAAAACATTCAGTACTTC.

The chain uses TRBV2 and TRBJ1-4, with D uncertain. CDR1 SNHLY and CDR2 FYNNEI come from the germline V gene. Trimming stripped 2 bases from V and 8 bases from J, with 9 bases between. This CDR3 comprises 13 residues. The CDR3 region has the DNA TGTGCCAGCAGTGAAACAGTTTGGGAAAAACTGTTTTTT. It is translated as CASSETVWEKLFF.

The rearrangement joins TRBV7-6 to TRBJ2-1; 7 bases are a match to TRBD2. With 6 bases clipped from V and 9 bases from J, the junction kept 5 bases outside the gene matches. This CDR3 is 12 amino acids long. Germline lookup yields CDR1 SGHVS and CDR2 FNYEAQ. The CDR3 DNA reads as TGTGCCAGCAGTGTAGCGGGCAGTGAGCAGTTCTTC. This gives the protein CASSVAGSEQFF.

The V and J genes are TRBV27 and TRBJ1-2; 7 nucleotides agree with TRBD1. Losses at the gene ends were 2 bases for V and 2 bases for J; bases not matched to a gene: 11. This CDR3 region has 17 residues. The germline gives CDR1 MNHEY, CDR2 SMNVEV (reference sequence). CDR3 amino acids: CASSLIGQGVGNYGYTF. CDR3 in DNA: TGTGCCAGCAGTTTAATTGGGCAGGGGGTGGGGAACTATGGCTACACCTTC.

The rearrangement links TRBV7-9 to TRBJ2-2; TRBD1 matches at 7 bases. After removal of 3 bases from V and 4 bases from J, the junction contained 17 bases not matched to a gene. Germline-derived CDR1 and CDR2 are SEHNR and FQNEAQ (reference sequence). This CDR3 contains 19 residues. The CDR3 region is CASSLGTAWAFWGTGELFF. CDR3 nucleotide sequence: TGTGCCAGCAGCTTGGGGACAGCTTGGGCATTTTGGGGCACCGGGGAGCTGTTTTTT. Full variable domain (rest looked up from reference TRBV7-9 and TRBJ2-2): DTGVSQNPRHKITKRGQNVTFRCDPISEHNRLYWYRQTLGQGPEFLTYFQNEAQLEKSRLLSDRFSAERPKGSFSTLEIQRTEQGDSAMYLCASSLGTAWAFWGTGELFFGEGSRLTVL.